This entry lists 23 T cell receptor beta chains sequenced from one sample in a study of T cell repertoires in cytomegalovirus infection. These receptors lack a known antigen. TCRdb re-analysed the reads in MiXCR, keeping a single row per CDR3 protein. The profile covers about 920,000 distinct CDR3 sequences, with about a third appearing a single time and 13% taken by the ten largest. Source: cultured CD8+ T cells from PBMCs, taken from culture after CMV antigen stimulation. The receptor source for this set is a human donor in good health (CMV status not recorded). Some clones in this sample may be carry-over from other donors' samples.

A few counts support this clonotype. The chain carries TRBV6-1 and TRBJ1-2, with 12 bases fitting TRBD1. This CDR3 contains 14 residues. Germline V gene data show CDR1 as MNHNS and CDR2 as SASEGT. The V gene end was trimmed by 9 bases and the J gene end by 4 bases; junction bases not matched to a gene: 6. This CDR3 is CARGPGQGAYGYTF. The CDR3 region has the DNA TGTGCCAGGGGACCGGGACAGGGGGCCTATGGCTACACCTTC.

This chain links TRBV6-1 with TRBJ1-1; the match to TRBD1 covers 10 bases. CDR1 and CDR2 (germline): MNHNS, SASEGT. The CDR3 is made up of 16 amino acids. The trim removed 4 bases at V and 3 bases at J, leaving 8 bases unmatched. The CDR3 DNA is TGTGCCAGCAGTGGGTGGTCGGACAGGGGGTACACTGAAGCTTTCTTT. Protein product: CASSGWSDRGYTEAFF.

Note on this clonotype: A much larger clone is a single base away; this may be a read error. The chain combines TRBV7-3 with TRBJ2-1; possibly TRBD2 for D (6 bases). This CDR3 comprises 13 residues. Between the trimmed V and J ends, which lost 5 bases and 6 bases, there was a span of 11 bases. Germline CDR1 is SGHTA and CDR2 is FQGTGA. The CDR3 bases are TGTGCCAGCAGCCCCATGGGGGGCAATGAGCAGTTCTTC. This codes for CASSPMGGNEQFF.

This chain connects TRBV10-3 to TRBJ1-1; D gene unclear. The CDR3 is 13 residues long. Trimming cost V 4 bases and J 11 bases, with 17 bases left between them. The germline CDR1 and CDR2 sequences are ENHRY and SYGVKD. CDR3 DNA sequence: TGTGCCATCAGTGGGTCTTCCCCCCTGGGGGCTTTCTTT. This codes for CAISGSSPLGAFF.

This clonotype was counted at least ten times. The chain couples TRBV13 to TRBJ1-1; D is unclear. CDR3 size: 13 residues. Trimming left V 1 base short and J 1 base short, with 4 bases between. Germline-derived CDR1 and CDR2 are PRHDT and FYEKMQ (reference sequence). The CDR3 DNA reads TGTGCCAGCAGCTTAGACGAGAACACTGAAGCTTTCTTT. The encoded protein is CASSLDENTEAFF.

A few counts support this clonotype. The chain is built from TRBV28 and TRBJ2-3; D is unclear. The CDR3 contains 16 residues. The V and J ends lost 4 bases and 5 bases respectively, with 19 bases between them. The germline V gene has CDR1 MDHEN and CDR2 SYDVKM. This CDR3 is CASSSPLGPYEDTQYF. The CDR3 DNA sequence: TGTGCCAGCAGTTCCCCCTTAGGACCTTATGAAGATACGCAGTATTTT.

V and J are TRBV20-1 and TRBJ2-2, with 8 bases identical to TRBD2. This CDR3 spans 14 amino acids. Trimming removed 6 bases from V and 1 base from J; junction bases left unmatched: 4. The germline V gene has CDR1 DFQATT and CDR2 SNEGSKA (reference sequence). The CDR3 nucleotides are TGCAGTGCCAAAGCGGGGGTGAACACCGGGGAGCTGTTTTTT. Its translation is CSAKAGVNTGELFF.

This clonotype was seen a handful of times. The rearrangement links TRBV5-1 to TRBJ2-1; 9 bases are shared with TRBD1. Losses at the gene ends were 0 bases for V and 4 bases for J; bases not matched to a gene: 5. Germline CDR1 is SGHRS and CDR2 is YFSETQ. This CDR3 spans 16 amino acids. This chain's CDR3 is CASSLAGTGMYNEQFF. In DNA, the CDR3 is TGCGCCAGCAGCTTGGCGGGGACAGGGATGTACAATGAGCAGTTCTTC.

Worth noting for this clonotype: A much larger clone lies a single base off, so this may be a read error. V is TRBV12-5 and J is TRBJ2-7; D uncertain. From germline, CDR1 is LGHNT and CDR2 FRNRAP. The V end was cut by 5 bases, the J end by 7 bases, with 18 bases between. The CDR3 is 14 residues long. In nucleotides, the CDR3 is TGTGCTAGTGGTCCGCAGGCGGTCACGAGGGAGCAGTACTTC. Translation: CASGPQAVTREQYF.

This chain joins TRBV14 and TRBJ1-1; a possible D gene is TRBD1 (5 bases). There are 17 residues in the CDR3. The V end was cut by 0 bases, the J end by 3 bases, with 17 bases between. CDR1 and CDR2 (germline): SGHDN, FVKESK. CDR3 in DNA: TGTGCCAGCAGCCAAGATTTCGGGGCCCCCAAAGACACTGAAGCTTTCTTT. Translating gives CASSQDFGAPKDTEAFF.

This clonotype was observed a handful of times. The genes are TRBV6-2 or TRBV6-3 and TRBJ1-5; D unresolved. This CDR3 is built from 13 residues. V lost 4 bases to trimming and J lost 3 bases, with 7 bases between them. Germline V lookup: CDR1 MNHEY, CDR2 SVGEGT. Written as DNA, the CDR3 is TGTGCCAGCAGTTGGATTATCAATCAGCCCCAGCATTTT. It is translated as CASSWIINQPQHF.

The chain couples TRBV2 to TRBJ2-1; D is unclear. V dropped 8 bases and J dropped 8 bases, with 13 bases sitting between them. The CDR3 consists of 12 residues. CDR1 and CDR2 (germline): SNHLY, FYNNEI. The CDR3 loop reads CASGAPGHEQFF. Written as DNA, the CDR3 is TGTGCCAGCGGCGCCCCCGGGCATGAGCAGTTCTTC.

The chain couples TRBV10-3 to TRBJ2-7, with D possibly TRBD1 on 6 matching bases. Per germline, CDR1 ENHRY and CDR2 SYGVKD. The V and J ends lost 7 bases and 0 bases respectively, with 13 bases between them. There are 14 residues in the CDR3. Written as DNA, the CDR3 is TGTGCCATCAAGGGGGACAAGAGCTCCTACGAGCAGTACTTC. As protein: CAIKGDKSSYEQYF.

As DNA, the CDR3 is TGTGCCAGCAGTGAACTGGACAGGTTGGGAGCCTACGAGCAGTACTTC. This gives the protein CASSELDRLGAYEQYF. The J gene is TRBJ2-7, the V gene TRBV2; 7 bases are a match to TRBD1. CDR3 length: 16 amino acids. V was clipped by 2 bases and J by 2 bases; unmatched bases: 9. Germline V gene lookup returns CDR1 SNHLY and CDR2 FYNNEI.

This sequence joins TRBV28 and TRBJ1-4, with 8 bases identical to TRBD1. The ends lost 3 bases at V and 3 bases at J; junction bases unmatched: 9. Germline-derived CDR1 and CDR2 are MDHEN and SYDVKM. This CDR3 spans 17 amino acids. This chain's CDR3 is CASSFLSGGGPNEKLFF. The CDR3 coding sequence is TGTGCCAGCAGTTTCCTTTCAGGGGGCGGACCTAATGAAAAACTGTTTTTT.

This clonotype was detected only a few times. The gene calls are TRBV4-1 and TRBJ2-5, with TRBD1 as a possible D gene (6 bases). Trimming took 1 base from V and 1 from J, leaving 10 bases between them. The CDR3 spans 15 residues. From germline, CDR1 is MGHRA and CDR2 YSYEKL. This CDR3 reads CASSQGGQGQETQYF. DNA of the CDR3: TGCGCCAGCAGCCAAGGGGGGCAGGGCCAAGAGACCCAGTACTTC.

The chain carries TRBV20-1 and TRBJ2-1; tentatively, D is TRBD2 (6 bases). The germline V gene has CDR1 DFQATT and CDR2 SNEGSKA (reference sequence). Trimming shortened V by 4 bases and J by 6 bases, and 19 bases separated the two germline ends. The CDR3 totals 15 residues. The CDR3 DNA reads as TGCAGTGCTAACCCTAGGAGGGGAGCCCTCAATGAGCAGTTCTTC. Its translation is CSANPRRGALNEQFF.

This chain links TRBV6-5 with TRBJ1-1, with D perhaps matching TRBD1 (5 bases). This CDR3 has 15 residues. CDR1 is MNHEY and CDR2 is SVGAGI in the germline V gene. Trimming took off 2 bases at V and 2 bases at J, with 12 bases between the two ends. CDR3: CASSYGGGGNTEAFF. CDR3 DNA: TGTGCCAGCAGTTACGGGGGGGGGGGTAACACTGAAGCTTTCTTT.

This clonotype appeared a few times. J is TRBJ2-7 and V is TRBV5-1; tentatively, D is TRBD1 (6 bases). The CDR3 sequence is 13 residues long. Germline CDR1 reads SGHRS; CDR2 reads YFSETQ. V lost 5 bases, J lost 2 bases, and 11 bases lay in between. This CDR3 reads CASRRDTAYEQYF. DNA for the CDR3: TGCGCCAGCAGGAGGGACACCGCCTACGAGCAGTACTTC.

This clonotype was seen more than once but under ten times. The V and J genes are TRBV28 and TRBJ2-7, with a weak D call TRBD1 (7 bases). V was cut by 1 base and J by 7 bases, with 11 bases left in between. Germline loops: CDR1 MDHEN, CDR2 SYDVKM. The CDR3 covers 13 residues. The DNA of the CDR3 is TGTGCCAGCAGTTTATCCAGGGGGGAGGAGCAGTACGTC. It specifies CASSLSRGEEQYV.

This clonotype was observed once. The J gene is TRBJ2-1, the V gene TRBV9; D might be TRBD1 or TRBD2, each matching 5 bases. The CDR3 consists of 16 residues. V lost 0 bases and J 5 bases, leaving 15 bases between the germline ends. Germline CDR1 and CDR2: SGDLS and YYNGEE. CDR3 DNA sequence: TGTGCCAGCAGCGTAGGGGGGTCAATCCGTAACAATGAGCAGTTCTTC. Translation gives CASSVGGSIRNNEQFF.

The chain combines TRBV15 with TRBJ1-1, with 7 bases identical to TRBD1. Germline V gene data show CDR1 as LNHNV and CDR2 as YYDKDF (reference sequence). This CDR3 is built from 17 residues. V dropped 2 bases and J dropped 3; count of bases not matched to a gene: 12. CDR3 sequence: CATSRPLTGVGYTEAFF. The CDR3 coding sequence is TGTGCCACCAGCAGACCCCTCACAGGGGTCGGATACACTGAAGCTTTCTTT. Drawing the rest from reference TRBV15 and TRBJ1-1, the complete variable domain is DAMVIQNPRYQVTQFGKPVTLSCSQTLNHNVMYWYQQKSSQAPKLLFHYYDKDFNNEADTPDNFQSRRPNTSFCFLDIRSPGLGDTAMYLCATSRPLTGVGYTEAFFGQGTRLTVV.

The sample holds many counts of this clonotype. The V gene is TRBV27, the J gene TRBJ2-1; D gene unclear. Germline loops: CDR1 MNHEY, CDR2 SMNVEV (reference sequence). The CDR3 runs to 12 residues. V lost 4 bases and J 5 bases, leaving 6 bases between the germline ends. CDR3 loop: CASSYGHNEQFF. The CDR3 nucleotides read TGTGCCAGCAGTTATGGACACAATGAGCAGTTCTTC.